These 3 T cell receptor beta chains came from one sample sequenced in a study of blood T cell repertoires in COVID-19. The assay was immunoSEQ multiplex PCR, and TCRdb's table has in-frame clones only and misses some. The sample lists approximately 82,000 clones; 75% to 90% were seen once. The material sequenced was peripheral blood. All receptors derive from a man aged 70 or older with active or convalescent COVID-19.

Only a few counts were recorded for this clone. The chain is built from TRBV7-6 and TRBJ1-2; 7 nucleotides line up with TRBD1. V lost 5 bases, J lost 0 bases, and 3 bases stayed unmatched. CDR1 is SGHVS, CDR2 FNYEAQ, per germline. CDR3 length: 14 residues. CDR3 in amino acids: CASSPGTANYGYTF. The CDR3 DNA sequence: TGTGCCAGCAGCCCTGGGACAGCTAACTATGGCTACACCTTC.

The chain combines TRBV14 with TRBJ1-2; D is uncertain. Germline values: CDR1 SGHDN, CDR2 FVKESK. V dropped 2 bases and J dropped 0 bases, with 7 bases sitting between them. This CDR3 comprises 14 residues. The CDR3 region has the DNA TGTGCCAGCAGCCAAATCGGGTCTAACTATGGCTACACCTTC. Its protein is CASSQIGSNYGYTF.

This chain joins TRBV15 and TRBJ2-4; unclear D gene. The CDR3 runs to 16 residues. The V and J ends lost 4 bases and 1 base respectively, with 14 bases between them. CDR1 is LNHNV and CDR2 is YYDKDF in the germline V gene (reference sequence). CDR3 DNA sequence: TGTGCCACCAGCAATTGGCAGGCTGGTGCCAAAAACATTCAGTACTTC. Translation gives CATSNWQAGAKNIQYF.